These T cell receptor beta chains were read from a single sample in a study of vaccination and CD4 T cells after COVID-19. TCRdb ran MiXCR on the PCR reads and lists one entry per CDR3 protein. The sample has thousands of distinct CDR3 sequences, 46% seen once. These receptors have no known antigen. The sequenced sample consisted of CD4+ T cells from blood, cultured in vitro. All receptors come from a human donor in good health. Each CDR3 is given with its conserved first and last residue. A D gene is named only where the DNA matches it firmly. Rows may omit the clone size; those that give it use once, few, many or a size class.

TRBD1 | TRBJ1-1 | TRBV6-2/TRBV6-3 | - | TGTGCCAGCAGTTACTCTGGGGCCAGGGGGGCGAACACTGAAGCTTTCTTT | CASSYSGARGANTEAFF
TRBD1 | TRBJ1-6 | TRBV7-9 | - | TGTGCCAGCAGCTCACACGAAAGACAGGGGCGGGAATCACCCCTCCACTTT | CASSSHERQGRESPLHF
TRBD1 | TRBJ2-7 | TRBV4-1 | - | TGCGCCAGCAGCCAGAGGGGGACAGGGTCCTACGAGCAGTACTTC | CASSQRGTGSYEQYF
- | TRBJ1-2 | TRBV7-8 | few | TGTGCCAGCAGCAGGTTTAACTATGGCTACACCTTC | CASSRFNYGYTF
- | TRBJ2-7 | TRBV20-1 | - | TGCAGTGCTAGGAGGGTCACCTACGAGCAGTACTTC | CSARRVTYEQYF
TRBD1 | TRBJ1-1 | TRBV5-4 | - | TGTGCCAGCAGCCCGAGGACAGGGAGGGCCACTGAAGCTTTCTTT | CASSPRTGRATEAFF
- | TRBJ2-5 | TRBV7-9 | - | TGTGCCAGCAGTCTCGATGTTGGGGTATGGAGCCCGGAGACCCAGTACTTC | CASSLDVGVWSPETQYF
TRBD1 | TRBJ1-3 | TRBV6-1 | - | TGTGCCAGCGGGCAGAGGACAGGGAGCATTCCACCGCACACCATATATTTT | CASGQRTGSIPPHTIYF
- | TRBJ1-6 | TRBV5-1 | - | TGCGCCAGCAGCTTGGCGCGGGGGGCTGTTGGGTCACCCCTCCACTTT | CASSLARGAVGSPLHF
- | TRBJ1-5 | TRBV6-1 | few | TGTGCCACCTTACTATTACAGGATCAGCCCCAGCATTTT | CATLLLQDQPQHF
- | TRBJ1-1 | TRBV10-2 | - | TGCGCCAGCAGTGCACTCTGGACAGACCGTACTACTGAAGCTTTCTTT | CASSALWTDRTTEAFF
- | TRBJ1-1 | TRBV7-9 | - | TGTGCCAGCAGCTCCGCTAGGGGGAGGACTGAAGCTTTCTTT | CASSSARGRTEAFF
TRBD1 | TRBJ1-5 | TRBV2 | - | TGTGTCAGCAGTCGGGACAGGCTTAATCAGCCCCAGCATTTT | CVSSRDRLNQPQHF
- | TRBJ2-2 | TRBV6-5 | few | TGTGCCAGCAGTTACCATAACACCGGGGAGCTGTTTTTT | CASSYHNTGELFF
- | TRBJ1-1 | TRBV2 | - | TGTGCCAGCAGTGAACTCGGGGGGGCGATCACTGAAGCTTTCTTT | CASSELGGAITEAFF
TRBD2 | TRBJ2-1 | TRBV6-1 | few | TGTGCCAGCAGAGGGACTAGCGGCTCCTACAATGAGCAGTTCTTC | CASRGTSGSYNEQFF
TRBD1 | TRBJ2-1 | TRBV27 | few | TGTGCCAGCAGTTTATCGATCCAGGGGGAGTACAATGAGCAGTTCTTC | CASSLSIQGEYNEQFF
TRBD1 | TRBJ1-2 | TRBV29-1 | - | TGCAGCGTTGTTCTTGGAGGGGGCGCAGGCTATGGCTACACCTTC | CSVVLGGGAGYGYTF
- | TRBJ1-2 | TRBV30 | - | TGTGCCTGGAGTAGACCCCGGACCTTTCCTAACTATGGCTACACCTTC | CAWSRPRTFPNYGYTF
- | TRBJ2-3 | TRBV10-3 | few | TGTGCCATCAGCGCAGGGATAGATACGCAGTATTTT | CAISAGIDTQYF
TRBD1 | TRBJ1-1 | TRBV20-1 | large | TGCAGTGCTAGATTGGCGGGACAGGGGGGAAACACTGAAGCTTTCTTT | CSARLAGQGGNTEAFF
- | TRBJ2-6 | TRBV11-1 | few | TGTGCCAGCAGCTTAGCCTTCTCTGGGGCCAACGTCCTGACTTTC | CASSLAFSGANVLTF
TRBD2 | TRBJ2-3 | TRBV30 | - | TGTGCCTGGAATCGTCTAGCGGGAGTGGATACGCAGTATTTT | CAWNRLAGVDTQYF
- | TRBJ1-5 | TRBV30 | large | TGTGCCTGGAGTGGGGGGGCCAATCAGCCCCAGCATTTT | CAWSGGANQPQHF
- | TRBJ2-7 | TRBV20-1 | - | TGCAGTGCCCTATTGGCCGCGGGCGCCTACGAGCAGTACTTC | CSALLAAGAYEQYF
- | TRBJ1-5 | TRBV20-1 | medium-sized | TGCAGTGCTAGAGGAGATCCTCGGGAGGCCCAGCATTTT | CSARGDPREAQHF
TRBD2 | TRBJ2-5 | TRBV30 | - | TGTGCCTGGAGTGAATGGGCGGGAGGAGAGACCCAGTACTTC | CAWSEWAGGETQYF
TRBD2 | TRBJ2-3 | TRBV7-9 | - | TGTGCCGGTAGCAGGCTAGCGGGGACTAGCACAGATACGCAGTATTTT | CAGSRLAGTSTDTQYF